The subject of this entry is one T cell receptor (beta chain). What it recognizes is unknown. This sample is drawn from a study of T-cell memory formation after mild COVID-19. Across the whole study: Clusters were largely donor specific.

Notes on the study in general: Still unconfirmed is whether the second-wave clones peaking on day 37 recognized SARS-CoV-2. Among contracting clones, CD4+ were mainly CM/EM and CD8+ enriched in EMRA.

Constant-segment-primed 5'RACE gave TCR alpha and TCR beta cDNA libraries with sample barcodes and UMIs. Each CDR3 protein gets one entry after TCRdb re-called the 5' RACE reads with MiXCR. Among 470,000 or so distinct CDR3 sequences, 20% were seen once, and the ten largest hold approximately 8.4%. V was clipped by 4 bases and J by 4 bases, with 13 bases between them. Germline V gene sequence: CDR1 LNHNV, CDR2 YYDKDF (reference sequence). CDR3 length: 14 amino acids. The receptor's source is an adult woman who had mild COVID-19 (a few samples of this study predate the infection). Cell type and time point are not known. This rearrangement joins TRBV15 to TRBJ2-5; a weak D match, TRBD2 (5 bases). Sequenced material: PBMCs or a T cell subset sorted from them (not recorded which). Written as DNA, the CDR3 is TGTGCCACCAGCAAGCGGACCGGGGTAGAGACCCAGTACTTC. Amino acid sequence: CATSKRTGVETQYF. The full variable domain, rest sourced from reference TRBV15 and TRBJ2-5, is DAMVIQNPRYQVTQFGKPVTLSCSQTLNHNVMYWYQQKSSQAPKLLFHYYDKDFNNEADTPDNFQSRRPNTSFCFLDIRSPGLGDTAMYLCATSKRTGVETQYFGPGTRLLVL.